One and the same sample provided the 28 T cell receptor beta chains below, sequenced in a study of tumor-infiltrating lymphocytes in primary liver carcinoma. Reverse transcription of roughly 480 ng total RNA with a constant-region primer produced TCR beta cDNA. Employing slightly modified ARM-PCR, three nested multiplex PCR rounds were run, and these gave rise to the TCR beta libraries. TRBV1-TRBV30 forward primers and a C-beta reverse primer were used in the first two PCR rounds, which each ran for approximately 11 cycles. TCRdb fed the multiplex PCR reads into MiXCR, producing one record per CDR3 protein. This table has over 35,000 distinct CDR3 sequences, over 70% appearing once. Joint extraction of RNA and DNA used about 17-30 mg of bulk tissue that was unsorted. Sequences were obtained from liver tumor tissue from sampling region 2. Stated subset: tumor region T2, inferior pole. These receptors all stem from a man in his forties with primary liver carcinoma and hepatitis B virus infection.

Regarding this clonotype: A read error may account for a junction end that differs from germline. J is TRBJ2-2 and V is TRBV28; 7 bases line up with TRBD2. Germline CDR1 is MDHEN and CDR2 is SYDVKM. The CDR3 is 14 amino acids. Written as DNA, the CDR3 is TGTACCAGCAGTTTTGGGGGGGACACCGGGGAGCTGTTTTTT. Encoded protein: CTSSFGGDTGELFF.

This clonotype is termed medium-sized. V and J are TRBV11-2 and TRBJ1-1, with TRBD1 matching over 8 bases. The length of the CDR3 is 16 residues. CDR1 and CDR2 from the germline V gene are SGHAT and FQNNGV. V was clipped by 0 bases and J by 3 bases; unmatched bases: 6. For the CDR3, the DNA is TGTGCCAGCAGCTTAGATCGGACAGGGATTGACACTGAAGCTTTCTTT. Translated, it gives CASSLDRTGIDTEAFF.

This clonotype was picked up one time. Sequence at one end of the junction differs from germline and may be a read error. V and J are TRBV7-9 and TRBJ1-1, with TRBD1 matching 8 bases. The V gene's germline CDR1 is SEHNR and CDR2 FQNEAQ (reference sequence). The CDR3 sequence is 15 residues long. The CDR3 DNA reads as TGTGTCAGCAGCCAAGCAGGGGGCTCTAACACTGAAGCTTTATTT. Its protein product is CVSSQAGGSNTEALF.

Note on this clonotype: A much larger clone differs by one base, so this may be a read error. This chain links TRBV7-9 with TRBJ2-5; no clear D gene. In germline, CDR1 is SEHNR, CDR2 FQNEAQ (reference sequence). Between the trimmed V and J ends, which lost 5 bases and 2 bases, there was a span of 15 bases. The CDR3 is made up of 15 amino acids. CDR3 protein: CASSPRKGLQETQYF. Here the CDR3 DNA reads TGTGCCAGCAGCCCTAGAAAGGGTTTACAAGAGACCCAGTACTTC.

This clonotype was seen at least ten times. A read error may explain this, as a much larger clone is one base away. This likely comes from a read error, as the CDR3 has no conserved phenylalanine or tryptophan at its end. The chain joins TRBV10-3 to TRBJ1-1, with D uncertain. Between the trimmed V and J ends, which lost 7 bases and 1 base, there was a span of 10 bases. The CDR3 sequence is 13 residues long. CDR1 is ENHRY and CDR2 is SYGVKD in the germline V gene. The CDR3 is CAITSGENTEAFY. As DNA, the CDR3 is TGTGCCATCACGAGTGGGGAGAACACTGAAGCTTTCTAT.

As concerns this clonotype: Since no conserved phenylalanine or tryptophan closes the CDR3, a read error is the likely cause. This CDR3 is CARSQVRGLMNTEAFL. The CDR3 DNA is TGTGCCAGGAGCCAAGTCCGGGGGCTGATGAACACTGAAGCTTTCCTT. The chain employs TRBV14 and TRBJ1-1; TRBD1 might be the D (6 bases). The CDR3 spans 16 residues. Germline CDR1 and CDR2: SGHDN and FVKESK.

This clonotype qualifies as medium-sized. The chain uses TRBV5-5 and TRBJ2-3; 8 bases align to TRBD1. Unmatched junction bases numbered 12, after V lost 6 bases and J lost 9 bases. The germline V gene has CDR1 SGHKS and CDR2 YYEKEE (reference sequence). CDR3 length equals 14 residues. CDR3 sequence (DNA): TGTGCCAGCACCTGGGGACAGGAGAGGTTGACGCAGTATTTT. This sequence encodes CASTWGQERLTQYF.

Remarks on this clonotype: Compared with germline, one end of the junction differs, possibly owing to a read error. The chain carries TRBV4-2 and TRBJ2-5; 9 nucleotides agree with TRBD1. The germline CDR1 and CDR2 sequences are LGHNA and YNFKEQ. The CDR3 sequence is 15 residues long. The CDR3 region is CASSQAQGAGETQYF. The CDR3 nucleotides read TGTGCCAGCAGCCAAGCACAGGGGGCGGGGGAGACCCAATACTTC.

CDR3 bases: TGTGCCAGCAGTTTATACGATCAGTCTCAGCATTTT. Translated: CASSLYDQSQHF. The chain combines TRBV12-3 or TRBV12-4 with TRBJ1-5; D gene unclear. Trimming stripped 2 bases from V and 13 bases from J, with 12 bases between. The CDR3 extends over 12 amino acids.

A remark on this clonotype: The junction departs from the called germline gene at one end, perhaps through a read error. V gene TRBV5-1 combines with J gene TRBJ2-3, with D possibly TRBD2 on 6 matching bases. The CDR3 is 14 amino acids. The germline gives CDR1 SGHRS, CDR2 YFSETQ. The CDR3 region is CASNRLVGVDTRYF. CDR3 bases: TGCGCCAGCAACCGACTAGTGGGAGTAGATACGCGGTATTTT. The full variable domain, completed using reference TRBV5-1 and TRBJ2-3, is KAGVTQTPRYLIKTRGQQVTLSCSPISGHRSVSWYQQTPGQGLQFLFEYFSETQRNKGNFPGRFSGRQFSNSRSEMNVSTLELGDSALYLCASNRLVGVDTRYFGPGTRLTVL.

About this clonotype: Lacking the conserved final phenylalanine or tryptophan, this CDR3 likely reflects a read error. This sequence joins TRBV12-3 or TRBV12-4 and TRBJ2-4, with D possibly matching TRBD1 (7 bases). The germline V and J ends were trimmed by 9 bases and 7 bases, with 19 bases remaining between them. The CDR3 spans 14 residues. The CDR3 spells CASTEGATPNIQYL. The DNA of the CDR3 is TGTGCCAGTACGGAGGGGGCAACCCCGAACATTCAGTACTTA.

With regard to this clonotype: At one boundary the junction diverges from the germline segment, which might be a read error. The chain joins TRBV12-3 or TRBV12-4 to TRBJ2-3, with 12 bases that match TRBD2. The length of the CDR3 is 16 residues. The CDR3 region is CASSSRTSGVTDTEYF. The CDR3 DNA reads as TGTGCCAGCAGTTCGAGGACTAGCGGGGTCACGGATACGGAGTATTTT.

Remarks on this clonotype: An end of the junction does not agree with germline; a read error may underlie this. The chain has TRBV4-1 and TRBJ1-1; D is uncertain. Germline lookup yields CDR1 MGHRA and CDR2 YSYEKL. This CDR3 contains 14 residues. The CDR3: CTSSHISEDTEALF. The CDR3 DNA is TGCACCAGCAGCCACATATCTGAAGACACTGAAGCTCTCTTT.

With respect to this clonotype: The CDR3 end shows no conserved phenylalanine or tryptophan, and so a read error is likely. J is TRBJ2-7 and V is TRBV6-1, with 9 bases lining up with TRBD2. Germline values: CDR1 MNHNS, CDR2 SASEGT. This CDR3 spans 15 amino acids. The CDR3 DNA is TGTACCAGCAGTGTCTCGACTAGCGGATCCTACGAGCAGTACTAC. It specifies CTSSVSTSGSYEQYY.

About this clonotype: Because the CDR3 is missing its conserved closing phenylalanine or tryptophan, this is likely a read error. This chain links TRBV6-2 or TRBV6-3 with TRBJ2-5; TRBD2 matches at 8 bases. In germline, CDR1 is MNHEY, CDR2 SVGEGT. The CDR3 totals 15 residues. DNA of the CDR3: TGTGCCAGCAGCCCCCTGCTAGCGGGCGGAGAGACTCAGTACCTC. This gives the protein CASSPLLAGGETQYL.

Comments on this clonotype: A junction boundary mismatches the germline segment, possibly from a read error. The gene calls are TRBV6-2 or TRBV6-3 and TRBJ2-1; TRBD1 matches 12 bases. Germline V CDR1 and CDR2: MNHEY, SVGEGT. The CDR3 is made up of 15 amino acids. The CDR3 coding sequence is TGTGCTAGCACCGAATCGGGACAGGGGGCAACGGAGCAGTTCTTC. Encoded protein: CASTESGQGATEQFF.

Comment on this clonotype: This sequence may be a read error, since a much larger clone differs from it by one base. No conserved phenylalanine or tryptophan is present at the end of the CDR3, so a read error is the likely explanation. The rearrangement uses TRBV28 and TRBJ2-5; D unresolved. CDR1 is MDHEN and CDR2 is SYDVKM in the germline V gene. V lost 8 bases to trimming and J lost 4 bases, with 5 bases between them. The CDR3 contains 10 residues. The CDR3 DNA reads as TGTGCCAGCCAAGGAGAGACCCAGTACCTC. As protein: CASQGETQYL.

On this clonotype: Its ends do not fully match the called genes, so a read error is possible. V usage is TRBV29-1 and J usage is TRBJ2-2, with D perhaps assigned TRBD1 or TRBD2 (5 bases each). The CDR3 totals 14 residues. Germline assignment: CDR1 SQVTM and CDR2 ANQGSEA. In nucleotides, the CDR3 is TGCAGCATCCTCGATCCGGGACCCACCGGGGACCTGTTTTTT. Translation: CSILDPGPTGDLFF.

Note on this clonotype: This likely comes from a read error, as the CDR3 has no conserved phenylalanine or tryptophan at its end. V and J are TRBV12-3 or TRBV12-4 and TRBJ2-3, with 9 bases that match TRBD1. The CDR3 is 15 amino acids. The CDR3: CASSWDRDGSDTQYV. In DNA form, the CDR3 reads TGTGCCAGTAGTTGGGACAGGGATGGATCAGATACGCAGTATGTT.

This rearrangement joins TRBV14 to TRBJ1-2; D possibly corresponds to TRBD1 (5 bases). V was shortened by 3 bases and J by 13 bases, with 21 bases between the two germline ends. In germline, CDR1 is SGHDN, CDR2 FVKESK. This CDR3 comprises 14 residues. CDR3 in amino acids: CASSHQGDSYGSTF. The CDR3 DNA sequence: TGTGCCAGCAGCCATCAGGGTGATAGCTATGGCAGCACCTTC. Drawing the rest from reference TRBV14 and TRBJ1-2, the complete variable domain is EAGVTQFPSHSVIEKGQTVTLRCDPISGHDNLYWYRRVMGKEIKFLLHFVKESKQDESGMPNNRFLAERTGGTYSTLKVQPAELEDSGVYFCASSHQGDSYGSTFGSGTRLTVV.

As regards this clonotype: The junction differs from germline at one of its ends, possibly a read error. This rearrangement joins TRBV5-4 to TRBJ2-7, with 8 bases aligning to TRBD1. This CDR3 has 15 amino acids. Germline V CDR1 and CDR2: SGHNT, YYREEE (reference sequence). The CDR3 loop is CASSFGTGTRGEQYF. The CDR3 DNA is TGTGCCAGTAGCTTTGGGACAGGCACGAGAGGCGAGCAGTACTTC. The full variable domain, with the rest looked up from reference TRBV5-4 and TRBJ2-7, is ETGVTQSPTHLIKTRGQQVTLRCSSQSGHNTVSWYQQALGQGPQFIFQYYREEENGRGNFPPRFSGLQFPNYSSELNVNALELDDSALYLCASSFGTGTRGEQYFGPGTRLTVT.

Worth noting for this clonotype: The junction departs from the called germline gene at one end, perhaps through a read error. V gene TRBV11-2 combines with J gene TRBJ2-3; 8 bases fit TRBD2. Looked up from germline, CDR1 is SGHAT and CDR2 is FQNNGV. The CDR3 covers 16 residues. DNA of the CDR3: TGTGCCAGTAGCTTACAAGCGGGAGTCAGCATGGATACGCAGTATTTT. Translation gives CASSLQAGVSMDTQYF.

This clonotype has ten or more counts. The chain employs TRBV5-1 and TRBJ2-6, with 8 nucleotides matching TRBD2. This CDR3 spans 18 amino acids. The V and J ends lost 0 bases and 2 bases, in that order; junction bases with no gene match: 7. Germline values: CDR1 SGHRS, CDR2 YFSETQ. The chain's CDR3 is CASSLAWTSPPGANVLTF. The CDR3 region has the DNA TGCGCCAGCAGCTTGGCCTGGACTAGCCCGCCTGGGGCCAACGTCCTGACTTTC.

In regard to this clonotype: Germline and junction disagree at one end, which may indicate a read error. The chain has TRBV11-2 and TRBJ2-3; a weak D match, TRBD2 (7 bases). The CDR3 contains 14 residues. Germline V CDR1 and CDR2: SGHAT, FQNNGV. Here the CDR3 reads CVSSLGGRGDTQYF. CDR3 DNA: TGTGTCAGCAGCTTGGGGGGGCGGGGAGACACGCAGTATTTT.

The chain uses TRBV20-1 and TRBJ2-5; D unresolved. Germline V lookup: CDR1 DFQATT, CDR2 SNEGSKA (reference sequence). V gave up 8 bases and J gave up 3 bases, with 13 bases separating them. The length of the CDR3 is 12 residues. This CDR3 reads CSTHGSKETQYF. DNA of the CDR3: TGCAGTACTCACGGAAGTAAAGAGACCCAGTACTTC.

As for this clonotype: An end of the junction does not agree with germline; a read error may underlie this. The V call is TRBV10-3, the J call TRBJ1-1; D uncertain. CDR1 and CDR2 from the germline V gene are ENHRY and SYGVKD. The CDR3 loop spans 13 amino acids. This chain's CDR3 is CAISDHHNTEAFF. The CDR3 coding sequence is TGTGCCATCAGTGATCACCACAACACTGAGGCTTTCTTT.

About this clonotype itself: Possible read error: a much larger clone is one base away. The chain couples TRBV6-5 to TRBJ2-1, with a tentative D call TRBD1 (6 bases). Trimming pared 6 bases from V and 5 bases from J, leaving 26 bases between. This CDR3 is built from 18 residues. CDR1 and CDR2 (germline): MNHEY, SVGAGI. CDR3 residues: CASSSITGLGRWDNEQFF. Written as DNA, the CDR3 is TGTGCCAGCAGCTCCATAACAGGGCTGGGGCGGTGGGACAATGAGCAGTTCTTC.

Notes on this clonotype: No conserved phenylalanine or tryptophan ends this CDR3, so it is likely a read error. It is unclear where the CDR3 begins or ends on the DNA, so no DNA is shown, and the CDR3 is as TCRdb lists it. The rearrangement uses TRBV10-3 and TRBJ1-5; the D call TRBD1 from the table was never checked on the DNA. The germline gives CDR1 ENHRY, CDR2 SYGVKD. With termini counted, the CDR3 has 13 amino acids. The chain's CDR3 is CAISADRDGPQDI.